What follows are 24 T cell receptor beta chains derived from one specimen sequenced in a study of OX40 agonist ivuxolimab in advanced cancers. Method: immunoSEQ multiplex PCR; TCRdb's copy keeps in-frame clones and lacks some. The table lists more than 70,000 clones, approximately 91% of them singletons. Material: CD4+ or CD8+ T cells sorted from blood, obtained in a trial of the OX40 agonist ivuxolimab. Every receptor here comes from an adult with an advanced solid tumor such as melanoma, head and neck, liver or kidney cancer.

CDR3 sequence: CASKNRDRDYTEAFF. As DNA, the CDR3 is TGTGCCAGCAAAAACCGGGACAGGGATTACACTGAAGCTTTCTTT. The chain uses TRBV6-6 and TRBJ1-1; TRBD1 matches at 9 bases. The CDR3 totals 15 residues. Per germline, CDR1 MNHNY and CDR2 SVGAGI (reference sequence). Trimming cost V 7 bases and J 3 bases; bases outside gene matches: 9.

The chain uses TRBV28 and TRBJ2-7; 7 bases align to TRBD2. There are 15 residues in the CDR3. V was clipped by 5 bases and J by 1 base; unmatched bases: 8. Germline V gives CDR1 MDHEN, CDR2 SYDVKM. The CDR3 protein is CASSPGSAGSYEQYF. The CDR3 nucleotides read TGTGCCAGCAGTCCCGGCTCAGCGGGATCCTACGAGCAGTACTTC.

This clone was detected only a few times. The chain is built from TRBV5-8 and TRBJ2-7; D gene uncertain. Germline-derived CDR1 and CDR2 are SGHTS and YDEGEE. Trimming took off 2 bases at V and 7 bases at J, with 4 bases between the two ends. The CDR3 length is 10 residues. As DNA, the CDR3 is TGTGCCAGCAGCTTAAGGGAGCAGTACTTC. Protein: CASSLREQYF.

This clone was recorded once. V usage is TRBV28 and J usage is TRBJ2-7, with 8 bases fitting TRBD1. The germline gives CDR1 MDHEN, CDR2 SYDVKM. The CDR3 runs to 16 residues. V was clipped by 6 bases and J by 3 bases; unmatched bases: 13. The CDR3 nucleotides are TGTGCCAGCAGCTTCCACGGGACAGGAAGTCACTACGAGCAGTACTTC. Its protein product is CASSFHGTGSHYEQYF.

This clone was seen once. The chain recombines TRBV18 with TRBJ2-2; D remains ambiguous. CDR3 length: 16 residues. CDR1 KGHSH and CDR2 LQKENI come from the germline V gene. Trimming cost V 2 bases and J 2 bases, with 12 bases left between them. The CDR3 loop reads CASSPRANLNTGELFF. CDR3 nucleotides: TGTGCCAGCTCACCAAGAGCTAACCTAAACACCGGGGAGCTGTTTTTT. Together with reference TRBV18 and TRBJ2-2, the CDR3 gives the full variable domain: NAGVMQNPRHLVRRRGQEARLRCSPMKGHSHVYWYRQLPEEGLKFMVYLQKENIIDESGMPKERFSAEFPKEGPSILRIQQVVRGDSAAYFCASSPRANLNTGELFFGEGSRLTVL.

The CDR3 DNA is TGTGCCAGCAGCTTGATCGGTCGGTCTAACTATGGCTACACCTTC. This translates into CASSLIGRSNYGYTF. The gene calls are TRBV5-6 and TRBJ1-2; D remains ambiguous. CDR1 is SGHDT, CDR2 YYEEEE, per germline. The CDR3 loop spans 15 amino acids. Trimming pared 1 base from V and 0 bases from J, leaving 10 bases between.

The chain joins TRBV19 to TRBJ2-3; D is unclear. Trimming removed 3 bases from V and 7 bases from J, with 17 bases in between. The CDR3 is 15 amino acids. The V gene's germline CDR1 is LNHDA and CDR2 SQIVND (reference sequence). CDR3 loop: CASSMSPLGGYTQYF. The CDR3 DNA reads TGTGCCAGTAGTATGTCTCCCCTGGGTGGATATACGCAGTATTTT.

The chain has TRBV7-3 and TRBJ2-1; 8 positions match TRBD2. The J segment lost 3 bases and the V segment lost 5 bases, leaving 9 bases of the junction unmatched. Per the germline V gene, CDR1 is SGHTA and CDR2 is FQGTGA. The CDR3 is 16 amino acids. CDR3 loop: CASSPLGLAGYNEQFF. In nucleotides, the CDR3 is TGTGCCAGCAGCCCTCTCGGGCTAGCGGGCTACAATGAGCAGTTCTTC.

The CDR3 sequence: CASSLAPGTSGTYEQYF. For the CDR3, the DNA is TGTGCCAGCAGCTTAGCACCCGGGACTAGCGGAACCTACGAGCAGTACTTC. J is TRBJ2-7 and V is TRBV7-6; 11 nucleotides agree with TRBD2. CDR1 is SGHVS and CDR2 is FNYEAQ in the germline V gene. The ends lost 0 bases at V and 2 bases at J; junction bases unmatched: 6. This CDR3 contains 17 residues.

This clone showed up just once. The V and J genes are TRBV5-1 and TRBJ2-3; the D is unclear. This CDR3 comprises 15 residues. Trimming removed 0 bases from V and 0 bases from J, with 8 bases in between. The germline V gene has CDR1 SGHRS and CDR2 YFSETQ. The CDR3 nucleotides are TGCGCCAGCAGCTTGGTTGGCGTGAGCACAGATACGCAGTATTTT. Its protein is CASSLVGVSTDTQYF.

The CDR3 DNA reads TGTGCCAGCGGCCGCTACGAGCAGTACTTC. Its translation: CASGRYEQYF. The genes are TRBV11-2 and TRBJ2-7; D gene ambiguous. Germline V gene sequence: CDR1 SGHAT, CDR2 FQNNGV. The CDR3 runs 10 residues. V was shortened by 8 bases and J by 3 bases, with 5 bases between the two germline ends. Variable domain in full (rest from reference TRBV11-2 and TRBJ2-7): EAGVAQSPRYKIIEKRQSVAFWCNPISGHATLYWYQQILGQGPKLLIQFQNNGVVDDSQLPKDRFSAERLKGVDSTLKIQPAKLEDSAVYLCASGRYEQYFGPGTRLTVT.

CDR3 nucleotides: TGTGCCAGCAGCGCCTCAGTCATGGGGGCCCGGGGGTTCTTC. Encoded protein: CASSASVMGARGFF. The J gene is TRBJ2-1, the V gene TRBV13, with a possible D match to TRBD1 (6 bases). Germline lookup yields CDR1 PRHDT and CDR2 FYEKMQ (reference sequence). CDR3 length equals 14 residues. Trimming left V 5 bases short and J 15 bases short, with 23 bases between. Filled out from reference TRBV13 and TRBJ2-1, the complete variable domain reads AAGVIQSPRHLIKEKRETATLKCYPIPRHDTVYWYQQGPGQDPQFLISFYEKMQSDKGSIPDRFSAQQFSDYHSELNMSSLELGDSALYFCASSASVMGARGFFGPGTRLTVL.

J is TRBJ2-1 and V is TRBV2, with 11 bases lining up with TRBD2. Losses at the gene ends were 6 bases for V and 2 bases for J; bases not matched to a gene: 6. The CDR3 consists of 16 residues. The germline gives CDR1 SNHLY, CDR2 FYNNEI. The CDR3 protein is CASRPTSGSTYNEQFF. The CDR3 coding sequence is TGTGCCAGCAGACCCACTAGCGGGAGTACCTACAATGAGCAGTTCTTC. Full variable domain (remainder filled in from reference TRBV2 and TRBJ2-1): EPEVTQTPSHQVTQMGQEVILRCVPISNHLYFYWYRQILGQKVEFLVSFYNNEISEKSEIFDDQFSVERPDGSNFTLKIRSTKLEDSAMYFCASRPTSGSTYNEQFFGPGTRLTVL.

The chain links TRBV27 to TRBJ2-5; D is tentatively TRBD1 or TRBD2 (5 bases each). The CDR3 totals 15 residues. The germline CDR1 and CDR2 sequences are MNHEY and SMNVEV (reference sequence). With 3 bases removed from V and 6 bases from J, the gap between germline ends came to 17 bases. In DNA form, the CDR3 reads TGTGCCAGCAGTTTCGCGGGTACCGTGGGGCAGACCCAGTACTTC. This gives the protein CASSFAGTVGQTQYF.

This clone was counted a few times. This sequence joins TRBV7-3 and TRBJ2-2; 8 bases are a match to TRBD1. J gave up 7 bases and V 4 bases, and 5 bases lay outside the gene matches. The CDR3 contains 14 residues. CDR1 is SGHTA and CDR2 is FQGTGA in the germline V gene. The CDR3 DNA follows: TGTGCCAGCAGCTCACCCGGGACAGGCGGGGAGCTGTTTTTT. It is translated as CASSSPGTGGELFF.

The V and J genes are TRBV4-3 and TRBJ2-3, with D unclear. The CDR3 contains 14 residues. Per the germline V gene, CDR1 is LGHNA and CDR2 is YSLEER. V lost 0 bases and J 9 bases, leaving 13 bases between the germline ends. The CDR3: CASSQDVALNTQYF. The DNA of the CDR3 is TGCGCCAGCAGCCAAGATGTCGCGTTGAACACGCAGTATTTT.

The CDR3 spells CASSLGIVGGSSSYNEQFF. The CDR3 DNA is TGTGCCAGCAGCTTAGGGATAGTCGGCGGGTCGAGCTCCTACAATGAGCAGTTCTTC. The chain joins TRBV7-8 to TRBJ2-1; the D gene is possibly TRBD2 (5 bases). The germline gives CDR1 SGHVS, CDR2 FQNEAQ. CDR3 size: 19 residues. Trimming removed 1 base at V and 0 bases at J, with 19 bases between.

The genes are TRBV9 and TRBJ1-4; D remains ambiguous. V was clipped by 0 bases and J by 6 bases, with 9 bases between them. This CDR3 spans 14 amino acids. CDR1 and CDR2 (germline): SGDLS, YYNGEE. The CDR3 is CASSVGGVDEKLFF. CDR3 nucleotide sequence: TGTGCCAGCAGCGTAGGCGGGGTAGATGAAAAACTGTTTTTT. Looking up the rest from reference TRBV9 and TRBJ1-4 gives the full variable domain: DSGVTQTPKHLITATGQRVTLRCSPRSGDLSVYWYQQSLDQGLQFLIQYYNGEERAKGNILERFSAQQFPDLHSELNLSSLELGDSALYFCASSVGGVDEKLFFGSGTQLSVL.

V gene TRBV7-9 combines with J gene TRBJ2-3; weak D call: TRBD2 (5 bases). CDR1 and CDR2 (germline): SEHNR, FQNEAQ (reference sequence). This CDR3 has 16 amino acids. Between the trimmed V and J ends, which lost 1 base and 1 base, there was a span of 12 bases. This CDR3 is CASSLGAAAGTDTQYF. The CDR3 bases are TGTGCCAGCAGCTTAGGGGCGGCAGCGGGCACAGATACGCAGTATTTT.

There are a few counts of this clone. The rearrangement uses TRBV20-1 and TRBJ1-1; possibly TRBD1 for D (6 bases). This CDR3 contains 11 residues. CDR1 is DFQATT and CDR2 is SNEGSKA in the germline V gene (reference sequence). Here the CDR3 reads CSASRGYEAFF. The CDR3 DNA reads TGCAGCGCGTCCAGGGGTTATGAAGCTTTCTTT.

This chain links TRBV6-5 with TRBJ2-2; possibly TRBD2 for D (6 bases). V was trimmed by 2 bases and J by 0 bases, leaving 7 bases between them. Germline loops: CDR1 MNHEY, CDR2 SVGAGI. CDR3 length: 15 amino acids. CDR3 sequence reads: CASSYPGANTGELFF. CDR3 in DNA: TGTGCCAGCAGTTACCCGGGGGCGAACACCGGGGAGCTGTTTTTT.

About this clone itself: This sample includes further DNA sequences coding for the same CDR3. V and J are TRBV7-9 and TRBJ2-3; D not certain. The CDR3 contains 12 residues. The ends were cut back, 2 bases at V and 0 bases at J, with 0 bases in the middle. Germline V CDR1 and CDR2: SEHNR, FQNEAQ (reference sequence). The CDR3 nucleotides are TGTGCCAGCAGCTTAAGCACAGATACGCAGTATTTT. It yields the protein CASSLSTDTQYF.

This chain connects TRBV6-5 to TRBJ2-5; 13 nucleotides agree with TRBD2. This CDR3 comprises 15 residues. V trimming: 6 bases; J trimming: 5 bases; junction bases outside the gene matches: 6. Looked up from germline, CDR1 is MNHEY and CDR2 is SVGAGI. CDR3 amino acids: CASRQPGLAGETQYF. CDR3 coding DNA: TGTGCCAGCAGGCAACCGGGACTAGCGGGGGAGACCCAGTACTTC.

CDR3 bases: TGCGCCAGCAGCCAACTTATCCAAACCGGGACATGGCCCTACGAGCAGTACTTC. Translating it yields CASSQLIQTGTWPYEQYF. The rearrangement links TRBV4-1 to TRBJ2-7; D possibly corresponds to TRBD1 (6 bases). CDR1 is MGHRA and CDR2 is YSYEKL in the germline V gene. V gave up 2 bases and J gave up 2 bases, with 22 bases separating them. This CDR3 is 18 amino acids long.